This T cell receptor (beta chain) comes out of a study of glioma-infiltrating T cells. Broader study findings: Non-neoplastic patients had below-expected tissue-blood divergence, while all gliomas exceeded expectation.

The CDR3 covers 16 residues. Deletions cut 7 bases from V and 8 bases from J, with 24 bases between. Germline values: CDR1 SGHAT, CDR2 FQDESV (reference sequence). Amplification of TCR alpha and beta CDR3 regions from RNA used iRepertoire nested multiplex PCR. From the multiplex PCR reads, TCRdb called clonotypes with MiXCR, one entry per CDR3 protein. This sample has 90,000 to 110,000 distinct CDR3 sequences, with less than 30% found just once. On this clonotype itself: Its target is not known.

Sample: glioma tissue, nonneoplastic brain tissue, or PBMCs (not recorded which). The sequence came from a human donor with low-grade glioma or glioblastoma, undergoing nonglioma brain surgery, or in good health (not recorded which). The gene calls are TRBV11-1 and TRBJ2-1; TRBD1 is a possible D gene (5 bases). The CDR3 sequence: CASIPLLGVQSHEQFF. The CDR3, as DNA: TGTGCCAGCATCCCACTGCTAGGGGTGCAATCTCATGAGCAGTTCTTC.